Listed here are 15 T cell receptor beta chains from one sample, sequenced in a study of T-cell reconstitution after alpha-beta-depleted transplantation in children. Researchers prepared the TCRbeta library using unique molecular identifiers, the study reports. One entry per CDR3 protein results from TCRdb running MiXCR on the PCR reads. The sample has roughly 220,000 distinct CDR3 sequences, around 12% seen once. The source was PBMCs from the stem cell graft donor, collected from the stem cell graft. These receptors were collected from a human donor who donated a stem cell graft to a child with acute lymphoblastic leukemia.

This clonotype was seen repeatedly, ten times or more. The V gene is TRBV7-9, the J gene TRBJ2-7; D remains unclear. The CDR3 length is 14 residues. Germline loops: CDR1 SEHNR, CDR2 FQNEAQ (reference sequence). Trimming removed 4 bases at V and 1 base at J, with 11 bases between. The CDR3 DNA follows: TGTGCCAGCAGCTACTTATCTAAGTCCTACGAGCAGTACTTC. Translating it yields CASSYLSKSYEQYF.

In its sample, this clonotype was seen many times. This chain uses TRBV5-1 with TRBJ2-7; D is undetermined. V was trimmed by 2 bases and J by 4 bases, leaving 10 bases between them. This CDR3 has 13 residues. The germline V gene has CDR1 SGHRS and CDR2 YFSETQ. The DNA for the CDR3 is TGCGCCAGCAGCTTCAATGATGGATACGAGCAGTACTTC. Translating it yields CASSFNDGYEQYF.

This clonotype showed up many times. The CDR3, as DNA: TGTGCCAGCAGTTACTTTGAGCCACGTAGTTGGATCTACGAGCAGTACTTC. Protein product: CASSYFEPRSWIYEQYF. V gene TRBV6-5 combines with J gene TRBJ2-7; D remains unclear. This CDR3 comprises 17 residues. Germline-derived CDR1 and CDR2 are MNHEY and SVGAGI. V gave up 1 base and J gave up 3 bases, with 19 bases separating them.

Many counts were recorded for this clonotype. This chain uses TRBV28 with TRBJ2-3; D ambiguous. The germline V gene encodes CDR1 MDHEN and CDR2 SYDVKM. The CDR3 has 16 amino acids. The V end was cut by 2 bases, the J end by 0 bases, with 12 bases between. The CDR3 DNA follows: TGTGCCAGCAGTTTAGCCGGTCTTTCGAGCACAGATACGCAGTATTTT. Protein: CASSLAGLSSTDTQYF. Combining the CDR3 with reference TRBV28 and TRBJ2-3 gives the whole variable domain DVKVTQSSRYLVKRTGEKVFLECVQDMDHENMFWYRQDPGLGLRLIYFSYDVKMKEKGDIPEGYSVSREKKERFSLILESASTNQTSMYLCASSLAGLSSTDTQYFGPGTRLTVL.

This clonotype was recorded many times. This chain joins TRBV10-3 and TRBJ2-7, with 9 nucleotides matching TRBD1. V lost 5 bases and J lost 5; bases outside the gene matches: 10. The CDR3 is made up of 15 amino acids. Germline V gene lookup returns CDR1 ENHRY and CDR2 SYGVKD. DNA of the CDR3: TGTGCCATCAGTCCCAGACCACGGACAGGGGACGAGCAGTACTTC. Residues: CAISPRPRTGDEQYF.

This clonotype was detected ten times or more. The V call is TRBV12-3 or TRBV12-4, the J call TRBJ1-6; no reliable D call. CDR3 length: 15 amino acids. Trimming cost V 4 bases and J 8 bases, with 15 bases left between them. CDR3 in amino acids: CASSSHQTTDSPLHF. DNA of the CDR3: TGTGCCAGCAGTTCTCACCAAACTACGGATTCACCCCTCCACTTT.

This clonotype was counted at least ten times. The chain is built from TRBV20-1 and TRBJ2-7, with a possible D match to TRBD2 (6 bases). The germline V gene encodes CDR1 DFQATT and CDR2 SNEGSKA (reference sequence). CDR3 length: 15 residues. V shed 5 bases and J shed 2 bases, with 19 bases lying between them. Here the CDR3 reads CSASRGTPPTYEQYF. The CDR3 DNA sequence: TGCAGTGCTTCTCGCGGGACTCCGCCTACCTACGAGCAGTACTTC.

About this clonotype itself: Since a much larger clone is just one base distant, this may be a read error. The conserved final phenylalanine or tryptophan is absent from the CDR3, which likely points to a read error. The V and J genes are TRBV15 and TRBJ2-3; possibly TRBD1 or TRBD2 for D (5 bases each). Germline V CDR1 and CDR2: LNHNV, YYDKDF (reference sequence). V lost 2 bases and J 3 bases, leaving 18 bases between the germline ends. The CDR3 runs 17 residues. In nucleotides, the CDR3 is TGTGCCACCAGCAGACCCGGGGCCGTGTGGTGGACAGATACGCAGTATTTG. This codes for CATSRPGAVWWTDTQYL.

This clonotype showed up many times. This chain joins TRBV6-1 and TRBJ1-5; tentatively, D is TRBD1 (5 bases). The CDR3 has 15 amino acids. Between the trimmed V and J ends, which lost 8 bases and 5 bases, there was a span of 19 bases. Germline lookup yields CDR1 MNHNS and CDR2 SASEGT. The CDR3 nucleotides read TGTGCCAGCGGGGGGGTGAGGGATGAGGATCAGCCCCAGCATTTT. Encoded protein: CASGGVRDEDQPQHF.

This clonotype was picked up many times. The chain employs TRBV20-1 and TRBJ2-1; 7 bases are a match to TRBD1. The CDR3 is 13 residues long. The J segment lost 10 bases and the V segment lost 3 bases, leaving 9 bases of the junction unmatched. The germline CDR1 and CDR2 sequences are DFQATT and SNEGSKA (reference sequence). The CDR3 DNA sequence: TGCAGTGCTAGGGATAGACAGGGTTGGGAGCAGTTCTTC. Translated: CSARDRQGWEQFF.

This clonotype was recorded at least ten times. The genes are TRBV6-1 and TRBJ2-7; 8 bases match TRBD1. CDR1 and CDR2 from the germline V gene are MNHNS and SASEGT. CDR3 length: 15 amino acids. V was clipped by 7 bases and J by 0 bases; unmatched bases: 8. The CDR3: CASTMTGVPSYEQYF. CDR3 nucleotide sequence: TGTGCCAGCACCATGACAGGGGTACCCTCCTACGAGCAGTACTTC.

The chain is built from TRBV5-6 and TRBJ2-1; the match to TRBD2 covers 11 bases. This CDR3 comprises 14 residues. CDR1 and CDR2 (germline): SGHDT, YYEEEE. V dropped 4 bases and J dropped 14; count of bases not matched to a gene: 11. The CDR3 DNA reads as TGTGCCAGCAGCGGCGGGACTAGCGGAAGCAGGGAGTTCTTC. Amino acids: CASSGGTSGSREFF.

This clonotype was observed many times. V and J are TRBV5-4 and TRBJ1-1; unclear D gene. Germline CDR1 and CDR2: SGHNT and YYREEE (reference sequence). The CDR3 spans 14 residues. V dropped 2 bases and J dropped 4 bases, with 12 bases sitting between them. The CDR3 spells CASSFDAGPTEAFF. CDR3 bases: TGTGCCAGCAGCTTTGACGCGGGTCCCACTGAAGCTTTCTTT. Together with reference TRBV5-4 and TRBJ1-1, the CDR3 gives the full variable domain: ETGVTQSPTHLIKTRGQQVTLRCSSQSGHNTVSWYQQALGQGPQFIFQYYREEENGRGNFPPRFSGLQFPNYSSELNVNALELDDSALYLCASSFDAGPTEAFFGQGTRLTVV.

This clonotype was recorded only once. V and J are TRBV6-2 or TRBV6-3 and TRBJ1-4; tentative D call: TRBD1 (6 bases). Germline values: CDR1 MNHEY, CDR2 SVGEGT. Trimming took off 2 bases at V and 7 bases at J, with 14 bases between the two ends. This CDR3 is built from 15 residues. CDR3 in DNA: TGTGCCAGCAGTTACGACGGGGGCGTTGGTGAAAAACTGTTTTTT. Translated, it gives CASSYDGGVGEKLFF.

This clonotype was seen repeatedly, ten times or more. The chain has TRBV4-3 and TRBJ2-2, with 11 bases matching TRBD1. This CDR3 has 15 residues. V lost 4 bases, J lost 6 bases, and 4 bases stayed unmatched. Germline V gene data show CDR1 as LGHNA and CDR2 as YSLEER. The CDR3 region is CASSRTGGEPGELFF. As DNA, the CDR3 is TGCGCCAGCAGCCGGACAGGGGGCGAACCCGGGGAGCTGTTTTTT.